Each of the 11 T cell receptor beta chains below was sequenced from the same sample in a study of spatial heterogeneity in lung cancer. One entry per CDR3 protein results from TCRdb running MiXCR on the 5' RACE reads. Of some 3,200 distinct CDR3 sequences in the sample, about a sixth were seen once. Study results and caveats: For expanded intratumoral alpha and beta TCRs, counts tracked tumor mutation counts.

Their recognized antigens are unknown. Noted time point: sample taken at primary tumor resection. The sequences come from lung tumor tissue, collected at surgery. These receptors all come from a male donor with early-stage non-small cell lung cancer.

This clonotype is classed as medium-sized. This beta chain turned up in a library designed for alpha chains; as an off-target read, its abundance says little. The CDR3 DNA reads as TGTGCTAGTGGTTTGGGTACCCTTGGCTCTGGAAACACCATATATTTT. Its protein product is CASGLGTLGSGNTIYF. The V gene is TRBV12-5, the J gene TRBJ1-3; no clear D gene. CDR1 and CDR2 (germline): LGHNT, FRNRAP. CDR3 length: 16 residues. V gave up 1 base and J gave up 0 bases, with 10 bases separating them.

This clonotype is categorized as medium-sized. This beta chain turned up in a library designed for alpha chains; as an off-target read, its abundance says little. The rearrangement uses TRBV27 and TRBJ2-2, with TRBD1 matching 7 bases. The CDR3 loop spans 16 amino acids. Germline V gene data show CDR1 as MNHEY and CDR2 as SMNVEV (reference sequence). J was trimmed by 5 bases and V by 6 bases; bases with no gene match: 12. The CDR3: CASRHFGTALTGELFF. The CDR3 nucleotides are TGTGCCAGCAGACACTTCGGGACAGCCTTGACCGGGGAGCTGTTTTTT.

This clonotype was seen a handful of times. Little can be read into the size of this beta chain, an off-target read in a library designed for alpha chains. The chain employs TRBV7-2 and TRBJ2-6; D gene unclear. The CDR3 is 16 residues long. CDR1 and CDR2 (germline): SGHTA, FQGNSA. The V gene lost 3 bases and the J gene lost 2 bases, with 11 bases spanning the gap. CDR3 residues: CASSFNRFTGANVLTF. The DNA of the CDR3 is TGTGCCAGCAGCTTTAATCGCTTCACTGGGGCCAACGTCCTGACTTTC.

Within the sample, this clonotype is medium-sized (0.01 to 0.1%). As an off-target read in a library built for alpha chains, this beta chain has a frequency of little significance. The J gene is TRBJ2-7, the V gene TRBV12-3 or TRBV12-4; 8 positions agree with TRBD2. This CDR3 has 17 residues. Trimming cost V 5 bases and J 0 bases; bases outside gene matches: 12. For the CDR3, the DNA is TGTGCCAGCAGTCAAACGTTTAGCGGGGTAAGCTCCTACGAGCAGTACTTC. Translation: CASSQTFSGVSSYEQYF.

Of note for this clonotype: Since the library was made to target alpha chains, this beta chain is a stray read and its abundance is not meaningful. This chain connects TRBV29-1 to TRBJ2-5, with TRBD2 matching 7 bases. There are 14 residues in the CDR3. CDR1 is SQVTM, CDR2 ANQGSEA, per germline. With 3 bases clipped from V and 6 bases from J, the junction kept 10 bases outside the gene matches. The CDR3 protein is CSVDERGRKQTQYF. CDR3 sequence (DNA): TGCAGCGTTGATGAGCGGGGACGGAAACAGACCCAGTACTTC. Supplemented by reference TRBV29-1 and TRBJ2-5, the full variable domain reads SAVISQKPSRDICQRGTSLTIQCQVDSQVTMMFWYRQQPGQSLTLIATANQGSEATYESGFVIDKFPISRPNLTFSTLTVSNMSPEDSSIYLCSVDERGRKQTQYFGPGTRLLVL.

Points on this clonotype: This beta chain is an off-target read within a library intended for alpha chains, so its frequency means little. The chain combines TRBV29-1 with TRBJ2-7; D is undetermined. V lost 4 bases to trimming and J lost 6 bases, with 16 bases between them. The CDR3 is 13 amino acids. CDR1 is SQVTM, CDR2 ANQGSEA, per germline. The CDR3 region has the DNA TGCAGCGTTGCCGGCCGGTTGGGCACCGAGCAGTACTTC. Encoded protein: CSVAGRLGTEQYF.

In its sample, this clonotype was seen many times. This beta chain came through as a stray read in a library set up for alpha chains, and its size says little. The rearrangement links TRBV5-1 to TRBJ2-7; 9 positions agree with TRBD2. CDR3 size: 15 residues. V trimming: 4 bases; J trimming: 1 base; junction bases outside the gene matches: 6. Germline CDR1 is SGHRS and CDR2 is YFSETQ. The CDR3: CASSRGGGESYEQYF. In nucleotides, the CDR3 is TGCGCCAGCAGCAGAGGCGGGGGGGAGTCCTACGAGCAGTACTTC.

By proportion, this clonotype is medium-sized. This beta chain is off target for a library built for alpha chains, so its abundance means little. The chain has TRBV27 and TRBJ2-3; no definite D call. This CDR3 has 11 amino acids. V lost 6 bases to trimming and J lost 5 bases, with 6 bases between them. In germline, CDR1 is MNHEY, CDR2 SMNVEV (reference sequence). The CDR3 DNA follows: TGTGCCAGCAGACAGATAGATACGCAGTATTTT. This codes for CASRQIDTQYF.

Concerning this clonotype itself: A library made for alpha chains picked up this beta chain off target, so its size means little. J is TRBJ2-3 and V is TRBV7-6; D gene unclear. V shed 5 bases and J shed 6 bases, with 12 bases lying between them. Germline V gene sequence: CDR1 SGHVS, CDR2 FNYEAQ. This CDR3 region has 13 residues. DNA for the CDR3: TGTGCCAGCAGCCTTTTTCCATGGGATACGCAGTATTTT. Protein product: CASSLFPWDTQYF.

With respect to this clonotype: This beta chain is a stray read from a library made for alpha chains; its abundance is not meaningful. This chain connects TRBV20-1 to TRBJ2-7; 12 bases line up with TRBD2. The CDR3 covers 15 residues. From germline, CDR1 is DFQATT and CDR2 SNEGSKA (reference sequence). After removal of 5 bases from V and 2 bases from J, the junction contained 7 bases not matched to a gene. CDR3 bases: TGCAGTGCTCCCTCTCGGACTAGCGGGGCCTACGAGCAGTACTTC. Translated, it gives CSAPSRTSGAYEQYF.

This clonotype is deemed large. This beta chain slipped into a library made for alpha chains as a stray read, so its size is not meaningful. The chain carries TRBV20-1 and TRBJ2-1, with 10 bases aligning to TRBD2. V trimming: 7 bases; J trimming: 9 bases; junction bases outside the gene matches: 21. The CDR3 consists of 17 residues. CDR1 and CDR2 (germline): DFQATT, SNEGSKA (reference sequence). The CDR3 protein is CSDGARGLAGVGGEQFF. CDR3 in DNA: TGCAGTGACGGGGCCCGGGGGCTAGCGGGAGTAGGCGGTGAGCAGTTCTTC.